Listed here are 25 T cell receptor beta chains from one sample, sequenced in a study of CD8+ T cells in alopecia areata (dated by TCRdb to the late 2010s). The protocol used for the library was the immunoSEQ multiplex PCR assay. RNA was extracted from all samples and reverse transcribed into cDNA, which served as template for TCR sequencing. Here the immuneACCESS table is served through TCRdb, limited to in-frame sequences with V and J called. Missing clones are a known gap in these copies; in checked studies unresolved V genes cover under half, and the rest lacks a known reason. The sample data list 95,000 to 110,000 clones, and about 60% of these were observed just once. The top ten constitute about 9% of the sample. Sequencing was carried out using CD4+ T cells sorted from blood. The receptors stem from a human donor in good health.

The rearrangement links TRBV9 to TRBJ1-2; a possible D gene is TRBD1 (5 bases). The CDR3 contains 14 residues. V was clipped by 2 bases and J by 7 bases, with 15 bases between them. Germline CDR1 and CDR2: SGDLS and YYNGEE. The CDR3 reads CASSVRDGPLGYTF. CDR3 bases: TGTGCCAGCAGCGTCCGGGACGGCCCGCTTGGCTACACCTTC.

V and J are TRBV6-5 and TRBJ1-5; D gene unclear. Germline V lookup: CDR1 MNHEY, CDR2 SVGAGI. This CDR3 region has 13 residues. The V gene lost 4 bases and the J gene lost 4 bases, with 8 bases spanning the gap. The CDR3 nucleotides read TGTGCCAGCAGTTCGTTTGGGAATCAGCCCCAGCATTTT. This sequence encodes CASSSFGNQPQHF.

The CDR3: CSVERTSGNTQYF. CDR3 in DNA: TGCAGCGTTGAGAGGACTAGCGGGAATACGCAGTATTTT. V usage is TRBV29-1 and J usage is TRBJ2-3, with TRBD2 matching 12 bases. CDR3 size: 13 residues. V dropped 3 bases and J dropped 7; count of bases not matched to a gene: 2. Germline loops: CDR1 SQVTM, CDR2 ANQGSEA.

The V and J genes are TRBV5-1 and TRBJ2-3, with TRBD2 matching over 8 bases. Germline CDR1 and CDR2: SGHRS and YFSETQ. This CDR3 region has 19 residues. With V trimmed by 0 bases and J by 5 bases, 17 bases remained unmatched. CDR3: CASSLAGSGGHAEIDTQYF. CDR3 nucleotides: TGCGCCAGCAGCTTGGCCGGGAGCGGGGGCCACGCCGAGATAGATACGCAGTATTTT.

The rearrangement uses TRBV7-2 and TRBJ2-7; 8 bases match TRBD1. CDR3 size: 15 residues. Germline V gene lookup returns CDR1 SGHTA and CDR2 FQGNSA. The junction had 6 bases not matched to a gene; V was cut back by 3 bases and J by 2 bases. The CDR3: CASSFTAGGAYEQYF. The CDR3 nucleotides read TGTGCCAGCAGCTTCACGGCAGGGGGCGCCTACGAGCAGTACTTC.

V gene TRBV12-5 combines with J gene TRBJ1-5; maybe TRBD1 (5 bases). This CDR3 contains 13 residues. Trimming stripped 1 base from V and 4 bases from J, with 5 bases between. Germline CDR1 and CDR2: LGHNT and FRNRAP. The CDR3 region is CASGLEGNQPQHF. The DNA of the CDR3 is TGTGCTAGTGGTTTGGAGGGGAATCAGCCCCAGCATTTT.

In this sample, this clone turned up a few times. DNA of the CDR3: TGTGCCAGCAGCTTCGGCTCCAGGGCCTACGAGCAGTACTTC. Protein sequence: CASSFGSRAYEQYF. This chain links TRBV11-2 with TRBJ2-7, with D maybe TRBD1 (5 bases). Trimming took off 3 bases at V and 2 bases at J, with 11 bases between the two ends. This CDR3 is built from 14 residues. Germline lookup yields CDR1 SGHAT and CDR2 FQNNGV.

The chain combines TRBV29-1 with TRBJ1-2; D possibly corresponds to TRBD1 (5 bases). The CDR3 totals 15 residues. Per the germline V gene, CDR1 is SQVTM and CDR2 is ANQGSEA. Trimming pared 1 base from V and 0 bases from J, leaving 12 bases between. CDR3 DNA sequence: TGCAGCGTTGAAGGGGGTAGGGGTTCTAACTATGGCTACACCTTC. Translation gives CSVEGGRGSNYGYTF.

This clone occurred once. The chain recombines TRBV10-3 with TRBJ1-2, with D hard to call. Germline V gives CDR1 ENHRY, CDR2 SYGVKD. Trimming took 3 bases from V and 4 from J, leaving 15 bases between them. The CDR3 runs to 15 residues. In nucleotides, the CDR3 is TGTGCCATCAGTGAAGGGTTGGCAGGAATCTATGGCTACACCTTC. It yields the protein CAISEGLAGIYGYTF.

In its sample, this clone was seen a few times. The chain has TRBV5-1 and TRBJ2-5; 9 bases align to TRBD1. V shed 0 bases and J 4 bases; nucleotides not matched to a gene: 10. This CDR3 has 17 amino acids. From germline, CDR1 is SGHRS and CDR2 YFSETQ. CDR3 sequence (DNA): TGCGCCAGCAGCTTGGCCATAACAAACAGGGGGCTAGAGACCCAGTACTTC. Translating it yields CASSLAITNRGLETQYF. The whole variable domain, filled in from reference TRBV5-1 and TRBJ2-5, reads KAGVTQTPRYLIKTRGQQVTLSCSPISGHRSVSWYQQTPGQGLQFLFEYFSETQRNKGNFPGRFSGRQFSNSRSEMNVSTLELGDSALYLCASSLAITNRGLETQYFGPGTRLLVL.

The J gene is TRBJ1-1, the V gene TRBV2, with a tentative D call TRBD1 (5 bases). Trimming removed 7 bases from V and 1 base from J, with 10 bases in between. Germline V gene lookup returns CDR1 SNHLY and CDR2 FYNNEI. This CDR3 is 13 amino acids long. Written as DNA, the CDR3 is TGTGCCAGCACCCGGGGCCCGAACACTGAAGCTTTCTTT. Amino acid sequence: CASTRGPNTEAFF.

The CDR3 sequence is CASSLTHTDTQYF. CDR3 DNA sequence: TGCGCCAGCAGCCTCACCCACACAGATACGCAGTATTTT. The chain combines TRBV4-3 with TRBJ2-3; unclear D gene. Trimming pared 4 bases from V and 2 bases from J, leaving 7 bases between. The CDR3 is made up of 13 amino acids. The germline CDR1 and CDR2 sequences are LGHNA and YSLEER.

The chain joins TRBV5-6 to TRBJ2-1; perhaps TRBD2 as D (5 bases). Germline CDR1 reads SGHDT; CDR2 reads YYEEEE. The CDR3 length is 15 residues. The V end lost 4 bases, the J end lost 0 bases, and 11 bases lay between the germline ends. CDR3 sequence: CASSRGMSSYNEQFF. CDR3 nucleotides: TGTGCCAGCAGCCGAGGGATGAGCTCCTACAATGAGCAGTTCTTC.

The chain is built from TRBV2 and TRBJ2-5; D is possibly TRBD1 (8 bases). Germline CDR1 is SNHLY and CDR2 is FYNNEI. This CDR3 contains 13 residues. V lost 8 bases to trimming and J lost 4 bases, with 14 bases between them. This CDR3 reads CASQDREGETQYF. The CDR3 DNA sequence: TGTGCCAGCCAGGACAGGGAGGGAGAGACCCAGTACTTC.

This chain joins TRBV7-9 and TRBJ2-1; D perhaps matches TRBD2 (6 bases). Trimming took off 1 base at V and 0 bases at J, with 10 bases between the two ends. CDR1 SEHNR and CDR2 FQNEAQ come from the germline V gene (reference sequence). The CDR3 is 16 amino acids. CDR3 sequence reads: CASSLVGGVSYNEQFF. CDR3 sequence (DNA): TGTGCCAGCAGCTTAGTGGGGGGAGTCTCCTACAATGAGCAGTTCTTC.

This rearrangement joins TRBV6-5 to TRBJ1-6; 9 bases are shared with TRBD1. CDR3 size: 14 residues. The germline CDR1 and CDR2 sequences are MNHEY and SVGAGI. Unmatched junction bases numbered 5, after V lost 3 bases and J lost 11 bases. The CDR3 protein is CASSYTRDRAPLHF. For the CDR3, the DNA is TGTGCCAGCAGTTATACCCGGGACAGGGCACCCCTCCACTTT.

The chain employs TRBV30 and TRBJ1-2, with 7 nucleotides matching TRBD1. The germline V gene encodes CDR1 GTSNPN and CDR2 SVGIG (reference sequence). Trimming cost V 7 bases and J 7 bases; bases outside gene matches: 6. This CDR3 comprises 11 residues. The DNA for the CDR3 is TGTGCCTTGGAAAACAGGGGTGGCTACACCTTC. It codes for CALENRGGYTF.

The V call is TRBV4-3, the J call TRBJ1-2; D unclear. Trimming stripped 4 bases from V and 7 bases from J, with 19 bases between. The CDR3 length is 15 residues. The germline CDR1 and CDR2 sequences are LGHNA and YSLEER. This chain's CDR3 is CASSLAEQGLGGYTF. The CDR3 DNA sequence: TGCGCCAGCAGCCTAGCCGAACAAGGGTTGGGTGGCTACACCTTC.

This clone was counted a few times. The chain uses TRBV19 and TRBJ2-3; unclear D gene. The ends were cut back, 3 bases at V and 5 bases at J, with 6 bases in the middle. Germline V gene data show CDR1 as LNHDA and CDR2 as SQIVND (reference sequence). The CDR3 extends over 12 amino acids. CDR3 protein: CASSIGKDTQYF. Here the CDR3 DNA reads TGTGCCAGTAGTATTGGTAAAGATACGCAGTATTTT.

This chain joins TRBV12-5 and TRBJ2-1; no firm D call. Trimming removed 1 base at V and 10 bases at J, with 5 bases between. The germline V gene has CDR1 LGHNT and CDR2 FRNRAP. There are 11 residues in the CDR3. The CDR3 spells CASGLEEEQFF. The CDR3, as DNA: TGTGCTAGTGGTTTGGAGGAGGAGCAGTTCTTC.

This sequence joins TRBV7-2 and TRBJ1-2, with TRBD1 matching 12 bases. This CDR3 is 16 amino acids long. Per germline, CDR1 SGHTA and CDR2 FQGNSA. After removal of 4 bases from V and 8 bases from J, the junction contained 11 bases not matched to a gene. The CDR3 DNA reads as TGTGCCAGCAGCTCAACCGGGACAGGGGGCTTAGGAGGCTACACCTTC. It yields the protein CASSSTGTGGLGGYTF.

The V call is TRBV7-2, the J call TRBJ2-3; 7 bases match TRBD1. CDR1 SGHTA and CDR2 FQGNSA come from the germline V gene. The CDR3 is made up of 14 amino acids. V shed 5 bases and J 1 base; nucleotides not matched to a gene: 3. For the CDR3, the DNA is TGTGCCAGCAGCCCAGGGACAGGCACAGATACGCAGTATTTT. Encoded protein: CASSPGTGTDTQYF.

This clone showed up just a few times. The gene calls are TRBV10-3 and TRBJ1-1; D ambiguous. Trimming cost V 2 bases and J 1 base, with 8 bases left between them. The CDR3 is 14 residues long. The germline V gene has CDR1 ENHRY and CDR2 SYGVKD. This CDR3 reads CAISEGRPNTEAFF. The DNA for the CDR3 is TGTGCCATCAGTGAGGGCAGACCGAACACTGAAGCTTTCTTT.

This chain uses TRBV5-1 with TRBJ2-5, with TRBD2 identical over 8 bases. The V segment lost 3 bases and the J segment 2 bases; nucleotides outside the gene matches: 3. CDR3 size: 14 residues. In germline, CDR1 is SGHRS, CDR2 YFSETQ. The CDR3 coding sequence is TGCGCCAGCAGCTGGACTAGCACACAAGAGACCCAGTACTTC. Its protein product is CASSWTSTQETQYF. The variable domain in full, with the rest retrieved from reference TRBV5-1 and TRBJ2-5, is KAGVTQTPRYLIKTRGQQVTLSCSPISGHRSVSWYQQTPGQGLQFLFEYFSETQRNKGNFPGRFSGRQFSNSRSEMNVSTLELGDSALYLCASSWTSTQETQYFGPGTRLLVL.

The CDR3 is CASSYSKGYEQYF. The DNA for the CDR3 is TGTGCCAGCAGTTACTCGAAAGGCTACGAGCAGTACTTC. The chain recombines TRBV6-6 with TRBJ2-7, with D hard to call. Looked up from germline, CDR1 is MNHNY and CDR2 is SVGAGI (reference sequence). Trimming removed 0 bases from V and 3 bases from J, with 6 bases in between. This CDR3 region has 13 residues.